This paragraph reports one TCR beta chain. The sample is drawn from a study of CD8+CD57+ T cells in acquired aplastic anemia. TCR beta VDJ and CDR3 profiles were obtained from a genomic DNA template. From the reads, TCRdb called clonotypes with MiXCR, one entry per CDR3 protein. The table lists 200,000 to 250,000 distinct CDR3 sequences, 34% of them singletons, with around 1.1% in the top ten. The CDR3 spans 16 residues. The germline gives CDR1 MGHRA, CDR2 YSYEKL. V lost 2 bases to trimming and J lost 0 bases; unmatched junction nucleotides: 3. The source of this sequence is a human donor in good health, serving as a control. The J gene is TRBJ2-4, the V gene TRBV4-1; 8 bases map to TRBD2. The sample was sorted CD4+, CD8+, or CD8+CD57+ T cells (not recorded which) from PBMCs. The CDR3, as DNA: TGCGCCAGCAGCCAATCCGGGAGGGGAGCCAAAAACATTCAGTACTTC. Its protein is CASSQSGRGAKNIQYF.